The source of this T cell receptor (beta chain) is a study of blood T cells in healthy people across ages. Germline trimming cut 3 bases from V and 9 bases from J; bases unmatched to any gene: 9. CDR1 is MDHEN and CDR2 is SYDVKM in the germline V gene. The CDR3 sequence is 15 residues long. Donors ranged from 6 to 90 years old and were healthy Caucasians in Russia. A sample-barcoded 5' primer and a J-beta primer mix were used in a second PCR of about 7 to 12 cycles. A minimum of 3 million CDR3-containing paired-end reads was obtained for each sample. From the 5' RACE reads, TCRdb called clonotypes with MiXCR, one entry per CDR3 protein. The table records a few hundred thousand distinct CDR3 sequences, 45% to 60% of them present only once.

The origin of this receptor is a man aged 55 to 70 in good health. The rearrangement uses TRBV28 and TRBJ2-1; 9 positions match TRBD1. The material sequenced was blood. CDR3 in DNA: TGTGCCAGCAGTTTTGCGGGACAGGGAGGCAGTGAGCAGTTCTTC. Amino acid sequence: CASSFAGQGGSEQFF.